This T cell receptor (beta chain) was recovered during a study of OX40 agonist ivuxolimab in advanced cancers. The wider study: Every 2 weeks, patients got intravenous ivuxolimab at one of six dose levels (0.01-10 mg/kg).

Whole-study results and caveats: Relative to CD4+, CD8+ T cells held more expanded clones on average. Circulating CD4+ and CD8+ T cells showed clonal expansion by week 6 at 0.1 to 3.0 mg/kg.

V was trimmed by 5 bases and J by 3 bases, leaving 17 bases between them. The CDR3 spans 16 residues. Germline CDR1 and CDR2: SGHVS and FNYEAQ. Profiled with immunoSEQ multiplex PCR; TCRdb holds only in-frame clones, not every one. The table lists 81,000 or so clones, approximately 90% of them singletons. As concerns this clone: Its specificity is unknown.

Individuals having autoimmune disease history or systemic immunosuppression were not enrolled. The V gene is TRBV7-6, the J gene TRBJ2-1, with unresolved D. This sample comprised CD4+ or CD8+ T cells sorted from blood, obtained in a trial of the OX40 agonist ivuxolimab. The receptor was derived from an adult with an advanced solid tumor such as melanoma, head and neck, liver or kidney cancer. CDR3 in amino acids: CASSPLPRTDYNEQFF. The CDR3 DNA follows: TGTGCCAGCAGCCCCCTCCCAAGGACGGACTACAATGAGCAGTTCTTC.